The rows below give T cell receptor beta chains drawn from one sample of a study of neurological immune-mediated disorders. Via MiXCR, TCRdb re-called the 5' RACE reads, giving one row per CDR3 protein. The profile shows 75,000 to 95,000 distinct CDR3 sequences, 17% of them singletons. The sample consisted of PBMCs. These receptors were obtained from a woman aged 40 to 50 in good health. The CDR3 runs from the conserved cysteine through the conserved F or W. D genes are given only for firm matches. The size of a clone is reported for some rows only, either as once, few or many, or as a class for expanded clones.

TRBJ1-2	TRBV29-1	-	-	CSVGGQILDRYGYTF	TGCAGCGTTGGGGGACAAATCCTAGACCGCTATGGCTACACCTTC
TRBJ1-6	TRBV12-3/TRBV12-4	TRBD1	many	CASSLMRGQGGNALHF	TGTGCCAGCAGTCTTATGCGGGGACAGGGGGGAAACGCCCTCCACTTT
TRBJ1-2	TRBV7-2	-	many	CASSLRQGPYGYTF	TGTGCCAGCAGCTTACGCCAGGGGCCCTATGGCTACACCTTC
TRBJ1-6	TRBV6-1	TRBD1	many	CASSSDRGSPLHF	TGTGCCAGCAGTTCTGACAGGGGGTCACCCCTCCACTTT
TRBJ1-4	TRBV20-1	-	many	CSARSWVGEKLFF	TGCAGTGCTAGGAGCTGGGTGGGGGAAAAACTGTTTTTT
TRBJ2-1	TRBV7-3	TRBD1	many	CASSLSLDRGGEQFF	TGTGCCAGCAGCTTATCCCTCGACAGGGGCGGTGAGCAGTTCTTC
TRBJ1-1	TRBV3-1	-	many	CASSQAAGRKNTEAFF	TGTGCCAGCAGCCAAGCGGCGGGACGGAAGAACACTGAAGCTTTCTTT
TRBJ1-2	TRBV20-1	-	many	CSAGTSNYGYTF	TGCAGTGCCGGGACTTCTAACTATGGCTACACCTTC
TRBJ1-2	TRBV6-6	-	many	CASSYSITEGGYTF	TGTGCCAGCAGTTACTCGATAACTGAGGGTGGCTACACCTTC
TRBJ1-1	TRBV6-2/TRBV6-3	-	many	CASSYSPTGMNTEAFF	TGTGCCAGCAGTTACTCCCCGACAGGCATGAACACTGAAGCTTTCTTT
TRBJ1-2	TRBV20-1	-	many	CSGPDPNYGYTF	TGCAGTGGCCCGGATCCTAACTATGGCTACACCTTC
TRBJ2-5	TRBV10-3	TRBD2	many	CAISEKGLAGEQETQYF	TGTGCCATCAGTGAGAAGGGGCTAGCGGGGGAACAAGAGACCCAGTACTTC
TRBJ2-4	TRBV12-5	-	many	CASPRHAGDIQYF	TGTGCTAGTCCCCGTCACGCAGGAGACATTCAGTACTTC
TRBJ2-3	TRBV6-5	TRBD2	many	CASSYGLAGASDTQYF	TGTGCCAGCAGTTACGGGCTAGCGGGAGCCTCAGATACGCAGTATTTT
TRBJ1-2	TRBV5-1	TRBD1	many	CASSLLTGGGTGYTF	TGCGCCAGCAGCTTACTCACAGGGGGCGGAACTGGCTACACCTTC
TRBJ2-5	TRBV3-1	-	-	CASSQVGSWTQYF	TGTGCCAGCAGCCAAGTAGGGTCGTGGACCCAGTACTTC
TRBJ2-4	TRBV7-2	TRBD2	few	CASSLGYGGAYIQYF	TGTGCCAGCAGCCTGGGGTACGGGGGGGCATACATTCAGTACTTC
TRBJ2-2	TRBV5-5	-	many	CASSLVWTAGELFF	TGTGCCAGCAGCTTGGTCTGGACAGCCGGGGAGCTGTTTTTT
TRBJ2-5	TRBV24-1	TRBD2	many	CATSDSRGSGGGETQYF	TGTGCCACCAGTGATTCCCGAGGTAGCGGGGGAGGAGAGACCCAGTACTTC
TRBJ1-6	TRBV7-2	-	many	CASSPGVSPLHF	TGTGCCAGCAGCCCCGGGGTTTCACCCCTCCACTTT
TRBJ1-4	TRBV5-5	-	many	CASSLVGATNEKLFF	TGTGCCAGCAGCTTGGTCGGCGCAACTAATGAAAAACTGTTTTTT
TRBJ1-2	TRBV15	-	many	CATSRDLGQSNYGYTF	TGTGCCACCAGCAGAGATCTGGGACAAAGTAACTATGGCTACACCTTC